The 7 T cell receptor beta chains below come from one sample, sequenced in a study of early T cells in non-severe SARS-CoV-2 infection. Each CDR3 protein gets one entry after TCRdb re-called the 5' RACE reads with MiXCR. The sample consists of around 58,000 distinct CDR3 sequences, roughly 5% of them appearing once. The sequenced sample consisted of whole blood. Receptors were obtained from an adult who was a healthcare worker with PCR-confirmed SARS-CoV-2 infection or an uninfected control (not recorded which).

This clonotype was found many times. This sequence joins TRBV7-2 and TRBJ2-7; the match to TRBD2 covers 10 bases. Trimming cost V 5 bases and J 2 bases; bases outside gene matches: 6. The CDR3 is made up of 15 amino acids. Per germline, CDR1 SGHTA and CDR2 FQGNSA. CDR3: CASSLQAGGTYEQYF. The CDR3 bases are TGTGCCAGCAGCCTTCAAGCGGGAGGGACCTACGAGCAGTACTTC.

This clonotype was observed many times. Compared with germline, one end of the junction differs, possibly owing to a read error. The V gene is TRBV13, the J gene TRBJ2-6, with 11 bases matching TRBD1. CDR1 PRHDT and CDR2 FYEKMQ come from the germline V gene (reference sequence). This CDR3 is built from 18 residues. CDR3 in amino acids: CASSYRTGGTSGANVLIF. In nucleotides, the CDR3 is TGTGCCAGCAGCTACAGGACAGGGGGCACGTCTGGGGCCAACGTCCTGATTTTC.

This clonotype has ten or more counts. The chain links TRBV7-8 to TRBJ1-1; D unclear. V lost 1 base and J lost 0, with 12 bases in between. The CDR3 is 16 residues long. In germline, CDR1 is SGHVS, CDR2 FQNEAQ. The CDR3 loop is CASSLESAGMNTEAFF. The CDR3 coding sequence is TGTGCCAGCAGCTTAGAGAGCGCGGGAATGAACACTGAAGCTTTCTTT. Drawing the rest from reference TRBV7-8 and TRBJ1-1, the complete variable domain is GAGVSQSPRYKVAKRGQDVALRCDPISGHVSLFWYQQALGQGPEFLTYFQNEAQLDKSGLPSDRFFAERPEGSVSTLKIQRTQQEDSAVYLCASSLESAGMNTEAFFGQGTRLTVV.

A few counts support this clonotype. The CDR3 DNA reads as TGTGCCAGCAGCGCCCGGGCCGAACTTTCCTACGAGCAGTACTTC. Translating it yields CASSARAELSYEQYF. The chain uses TRBV7-9 and TRBJ2-7; D is unresolved. Germline V gene sequence: CDR1 SEHNR, CDR2 FQNEAQ (reference sequence). The CDR3 loop spans 15 amino acids. V lost 5 bases and J 1 base, leaving 15 bases between the germline ends.

The V and J genes are TRBV5-4 and TRBJ2-1, with 16 nucleotides matching TRBD2. Germline V CDR1 and CDR2: SGHNT, YYREEE (reference sequence). The CDR3 has 20 residues. Losses at the gene ends were 0 bases for V and 7 bases for J; bases not matched to a gene: 13. In DNA, the CDR3 is TGTGCCAGCAGCTTGGCGTTGGGACTAGCGGGGGGGCCATCTAGTAATGAGCAGTTCTTC. This encodes CASSLALGLAGGPSSNEQFF. The variable domain in full, with the rest retrieved from reference TRBV5-4 and TRBJ2-1, is ETGVTQSPTHLIKTRGQQVTLRCSSQSGHNTVSWYQQALGQGPQFIFQYYREEENGRGNFPPRFSGLQFPNYSSELNVNALELDDSALYLCASSLALGLAGGPSSNEQFFGPGTRLTVL.

In this sample, this clonotype turned up many times. V and J are TRBV4-2 and TRBJ2-1; TRBD1 agrees at 8 bases. The CDR3 sequence is 16 residues long. CDR1 is LGHNA and CDR2 is YNFKEQ in the germline V gene. J was trimmed by 3 bases and V by 4 bases; bases with no gene match: 8. The CDR3 region is CASSRKTGGGYNEQFF. Written as DNA, the CDR3 is TGTGCCAGCAGCCGGAAAACAGGGGGAGGCTACAATGAGCAGTTCTTC.

This clonotype was recorded at least ten times. J is TRBJ2-3 and V is TRBV5-1, with TRBD2 identical over 9 bases. The length of the CDR3 is 15 residues. Germline-derived CDR1 and CDR2 are SGHRS and YFSETQ. The V segment lost 4 bases and the J segment 2 bases; nucleotides outside the gene matches: 5. CDR3 loop: CASSTGLATTDTQYF. The CDR3 nucleotides are TGCGCCAGCAGCACCGGACTAGCGACCACAGATACGCAGTATTTT.